This T cell receptor (beta chain) emerged from a study of blood T cell repertoires in COVID-19. About the research overall: Acute and convalescent COVID-19 specimens originated in the United States, Italy and Spain.

Original processing methods: From reference gene primer amplification, estimates of nucleated cell counts were derived. Method: immunoSEQ multiplex PCR; TCRdb's copy keeps in-frame clones and lacks some. V, J and clone size are those of that table, while D and trimming were read from the DNA. The data contain approximately 100,000 clones, roughly 82% of them seen just once; the ten biggest clones take up under 30%. The V gene lost 0 bases and the J gene lost 5 bases, with 14 bases spanning the gap. The CDR3 totals 15 residues. In germline, CDR1 is SGDLS, CDR2 YYNGEE. This receptor was identified in a man in his sixties with acute or convalescent COVID-19. The sample consisted of peripheral blood. This rearrangement joins TRBV9 to TRBJ1-2; a possible D gene is TRBD1 (5 bases). The CDR3 is CASSVGWVKGYGYTF. CDR3 in DNA: TGTGCCAGCAGCGTAGGATGGGTCAAGGGGTATGGCTACACCTTC.